The sequence of this T cell receptor beta chain was determined in a study of identical twins. Regarding the study as a whole: Within cord blood, abundant beta clonotypes carried fewer insertions, but memory repertoires showed no such trend.

Looked up from germline, CDR1 is MDHEN and CDR2 is SYDVKM. V lost 5 bases to trimming and J lost 0 bases, with 8 bases between them. The CDR3 has 14 residues. In regard to this clonotype: The antigen remains undetermined.

TCRdb itself ran the 5' RACE reads through MiXCR, one entry per CDR3 protein. The table records hundreds of thousands of distinct CDR3 sequences, under 10% of them present only once. Separately, the same data were catalogued under a study of yellow fever vaccine responses in identical twins.

Sequencing was done on a sample of memory (CD45RO+) T cells sorted from blood. The chain recombines TRBV28 with TRBJ1-5; D is ambiguous. This clonotype was obtained from a woman in her late teens or twenties in good health. The CDR3 is CASSPFHSNQPQHF. CDR3 DNA: TGTGCCAGCAGTCCTTTCCATAGCAATCAGCCCCAGCATTTT.